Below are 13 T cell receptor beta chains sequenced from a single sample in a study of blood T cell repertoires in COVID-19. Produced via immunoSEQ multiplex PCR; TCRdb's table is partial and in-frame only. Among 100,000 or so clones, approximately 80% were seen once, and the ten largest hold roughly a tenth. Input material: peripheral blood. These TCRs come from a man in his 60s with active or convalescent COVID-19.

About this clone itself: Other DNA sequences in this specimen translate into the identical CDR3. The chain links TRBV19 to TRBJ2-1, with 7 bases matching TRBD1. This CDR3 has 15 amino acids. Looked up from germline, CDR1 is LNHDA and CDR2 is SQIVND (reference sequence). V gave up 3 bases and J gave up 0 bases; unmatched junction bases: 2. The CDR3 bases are TGTGCCAGTAGTATCGAGGGGGCCTCCTACAATGAGCAGTTCTTC. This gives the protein CASSIEGASYNEQFF.

The CDR3, as DNA: TGCAGCGTTGAAAGTGGGACAGGGAACGGCTACACCTTC. Its protein is CSVESGTGNGYTF. The chain links TRBV29-1 to TRBJ1-2; 9 bases are shared with TRBD1. The V gene end was trimmed by 2 bases and the J gene end by 8 bases; junction bases not matched to a gene: 6. The CDR3 runs 13 residues. The germline CDR1 and CDR2 sequences are SQVTM and ANQGSEA.

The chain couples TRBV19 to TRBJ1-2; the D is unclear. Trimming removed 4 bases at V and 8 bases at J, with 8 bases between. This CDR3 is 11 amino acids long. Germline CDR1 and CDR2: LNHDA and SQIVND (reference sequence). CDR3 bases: TGTGCCAGTAGTACCCCCGTAGGCTACACCTTC. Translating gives CASSTPVGYTF.

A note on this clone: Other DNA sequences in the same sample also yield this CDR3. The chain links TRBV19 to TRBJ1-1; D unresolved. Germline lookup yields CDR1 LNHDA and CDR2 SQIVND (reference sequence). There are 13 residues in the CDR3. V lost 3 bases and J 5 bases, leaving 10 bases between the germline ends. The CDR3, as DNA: TGTGCCAGTAGTATGACTTCGGGGACTGAAGCTTTCTTT. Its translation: CASSMTSGTEAFF.

CDR3 in amino acids: CASSTGPQLDTQYF. The DNA for the CDR3 is TGTGCCAGCAGTACGGGTCCCCAATTGGATACGCAGTATTTT. V and J are TRBV27 and TRBJ2-3, with D unclear. From germline, CDR1 is MNHEY and CDR2 SMNVEV (reference sequence). Trimming shortened V by 5 bases and J by 6 bases, and 15 bases separated the two germline ends. The CDR3 covers 14 residues.

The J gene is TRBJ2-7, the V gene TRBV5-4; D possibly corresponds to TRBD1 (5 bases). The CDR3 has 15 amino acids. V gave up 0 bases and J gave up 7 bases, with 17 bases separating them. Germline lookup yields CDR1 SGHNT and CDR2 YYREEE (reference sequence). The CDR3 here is CASSLGVREWKEQYF. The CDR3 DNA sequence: TGTGCCAGCAGCTTGGGTGTCAGGGAATGGAAAGAGCAGTACTTC.

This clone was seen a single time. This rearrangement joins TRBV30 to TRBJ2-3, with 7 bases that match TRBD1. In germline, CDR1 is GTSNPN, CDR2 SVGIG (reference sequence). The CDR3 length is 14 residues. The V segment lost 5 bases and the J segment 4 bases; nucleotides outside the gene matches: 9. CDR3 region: CAWLPGQSADTQYF. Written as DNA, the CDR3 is TGTGCCTGGCTACCGGGACAGAGCGCAGATACGCAGTATTTT.

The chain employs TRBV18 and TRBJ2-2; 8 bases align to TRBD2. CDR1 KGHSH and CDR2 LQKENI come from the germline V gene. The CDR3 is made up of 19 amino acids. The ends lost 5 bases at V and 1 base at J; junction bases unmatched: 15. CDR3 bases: TGTGCCAGCTCAATCCGGGGGAGGCCAGCGGGAGAGAACACCGGGGAGCTGTTTTTT. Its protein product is CASSIRGRPAGENTGELFF.

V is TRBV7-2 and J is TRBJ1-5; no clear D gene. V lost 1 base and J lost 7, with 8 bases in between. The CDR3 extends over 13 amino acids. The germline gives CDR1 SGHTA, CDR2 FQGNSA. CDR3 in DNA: TGTGCCAGCAGCTTAGGAGGGCAGCAGCCCCAGCATTTT. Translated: CASSLGGQQPQHF.

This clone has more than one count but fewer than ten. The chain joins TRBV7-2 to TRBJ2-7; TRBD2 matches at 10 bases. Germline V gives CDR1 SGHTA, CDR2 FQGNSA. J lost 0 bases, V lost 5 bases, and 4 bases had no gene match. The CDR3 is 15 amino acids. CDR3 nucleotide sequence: TGTGCCAGCAGCCCCAGGACTAGCGGCTCCTACGAGCAGTACTTC. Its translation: CASSPRTSGSYEQYF.

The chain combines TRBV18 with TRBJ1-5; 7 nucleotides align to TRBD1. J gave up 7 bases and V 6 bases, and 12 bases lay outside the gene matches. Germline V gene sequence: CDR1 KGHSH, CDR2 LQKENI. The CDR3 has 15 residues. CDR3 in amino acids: CASSREGSGGQPQHF. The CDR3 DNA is TGTGCCAGCTCCCGGGAAGGGTCAGGGGGACAGCCCCAGCATTTT.

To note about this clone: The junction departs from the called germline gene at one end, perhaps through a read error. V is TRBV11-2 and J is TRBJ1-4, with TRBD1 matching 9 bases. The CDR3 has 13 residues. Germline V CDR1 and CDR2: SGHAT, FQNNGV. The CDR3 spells CASSLDLGQGNNF. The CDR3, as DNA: TGTGCCAGCAGCTTAGACCTCGGACAGGGGAACAATTTT.

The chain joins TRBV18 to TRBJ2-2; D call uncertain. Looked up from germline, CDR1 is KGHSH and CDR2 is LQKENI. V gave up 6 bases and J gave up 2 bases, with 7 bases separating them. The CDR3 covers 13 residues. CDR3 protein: CASSQSNTGELFF. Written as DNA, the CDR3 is TGTGCCAGCTCCCAGTCCAACACCGGGGAGCTGTTTTTT.